This TCR beta chain was identified during a study of vaccination and CD4 T cells after COVID-19. As for the study in general: The interval from dose two to post-vaccine sampling had a median of roughly 70 days, and it ranged from 14 to 241.

Stated treatment: approximately nine-day PBMC culture with coronavirus spike peptide pools or control peptides (ViraFEST assay). Germline V CDR1 and CDR2: SGHRS, YFSETQ. There are 12 residues in the CDR3. V was shortened by 3 bases and J by 6 bases, with 10 bases between the two germline ends. A word on this clonotype: What it recognizes is unknown.

The Oncomine TCR Beta short-read assay sequenced DNA from cultured CD4+ T cells. Each CDR3 protein is one row after TCRdb ran MiXCR on the PCR reads. The sample includes about 13,000 distinct CDR3 sequences, about 50% seen only once; the top ten take around an eighth. Sequenced input: CD4+ T cells from blood, cultured in vitro. The chain employs TRBV5-1 and TRBJ2-7; D remains ambiguous. This sequence originates from a human donor who had recovered from COVID-19. The CDR3 DNA reads as TGCGCCAGCAGCTCCCAAAGTTTCGAGCAGTACTTC. It yields the protein CASSSQSFEQYF.